A single sample gave rise to the 19 T cell receptor beta chains below, sequenced in a study of CD8+CD57+ T cells in acquired aplastic anemia. Using genomic DNA as the template, TCR beta VDJ and CDR3 profiling was carried out. Via MiXCR, TCRdb re-called the reads, giving one row per CDR3 protein. The sample shows a few hundred thousand distinct CDR3 sequences, about 37% of them seen only once. The sequencing sample was made of sorted CD4+, CD8+, or CD8+CD57+ T cells (not recorded which) from PBMCs. These receptors originate from a human donor in good health, serving as a control.

This clonotype showed up many times. The rearrangement links TRBV7-2 to TRBJ1-2, with unresolved D. The CDR3 is 14 residues long. Germline V gene sequence: CDR1 SGHTA, CDR2 FQGNSA. The V end was cut by 4 bases, the J end by 4 bases, with 13 bases between. The CDR3 is CASSSGPAGYGYTF. In DNA form, the CDR3 reads TGTGCCAGCAGCTCCGGCCCCGCCGGCTATGGCTACACCTTC.

The chain employs TRBV19 and TRBJ2-6; D may be TRBD2 (9 bases). Germline assignment: CDR1 LNHDA and CDR2 SQIVND (reference sequence). Trimming took off 7 bases at V and 4 bases at J, with 17 bases between the two ends. The CDR3 sequence is 16 residues long. The CDR3 DNA sequence: TGTGCCAGTACCAACAGGGGGACTAGCGGGGCCAACGTCCTGACTTTC. Its translation is CASTNRGTSGANVLTF.

CDR3 in DNA: TGTGCCAGCAGCCAAGACGGCAGGGCCACTGAAGCTTTCTTT. Protein sequence: CASSQDGRATEAFF. This chain uses TRBV4-2 with TRBJ1-1, with D possibly being TRBD1 (5 bases). The ends were cut back, 0 bases at V and 4 bases at J, with 9 bases in the middle. This CDR3 is built from 14 residues. Germline CDR1 LGHNA, CDR2 YNFKEQ.

This rearrangement joins TRBV7-9 to TRBJ2-2, with a weak D call TRBD2 (6 bases). Germline V CDR1 and CDR2: SEHNR, FQNEAQ (reference sequence). There are 12 residues in the CDR3. The V gene lost 4 bases and the J gene lost 8 bases, with 8 bases spanning the gap. CDR3 DNA: TGTGCCAGCAGCTGGGACTCTGGGGAGCTGTTTTTT. This translates into CASSWDSGELFF.

This clonotype was seen a few times. This chain joins TRBV4-1 and TRBJ2-1; D is ambiguous. CDR1 is MGHRA and CDR2 is YSYEKL in the germline V gene. V lost 0 bases and J lost 7, with 7 bases in between. There are 13 residues in the CDR3. The CDR3 reads CASSQDLQNEQFF. CDR3 nucleotides: TGCGCCAGCAGCCAAGATTTACAGAATGAGCAGTTCTTC.

The chain recombines TRBV2 with TRBJ2-1; TRBD2 matches at 7 bases. The CDR3 contains 12 residues. CDR1 SNHLY and CDR2 FYNNEI come from the germline V gene. The trim removed 6 bases at V and 10 bases at J, leaving 6 bases unmatched. CDR3 sequence (DNA): TGTGCCAGCAGGCAAGCGGGGCAGGAGCAGTTCTTC. Protein product: CASRQAGQEQFF.

The V call is TRBV6-1, the J call TRBJ1-1; 8 bases match TRBD1. Trimming at V came to 6 bases and at J to 1 base, leaving 10 bases not matched to a gene. There are 16 residues in the CDR3. Germline CDR1 MNHNS, CDR2 SASEGT. This CDR3 reads CASSALPGQANTEAFF. In DNA form, the CDR3 reads TGTGCCAGCAGCGCCCTTCCGGGACAGGCGAACACTGAAGCTTTCTTT.

In this sample, this clonotype turned up a few times. The chain is built from TRBV9 and TRBJ2-2; D remains unclear. V was shortened by 5 bases and J by 3 bases, with 8 bases between the two germline ends. Germline values: CDR1 SGDLS, CDR2 YYNGEE. The CDR3 covers 13 residues. The CDR3 reads CASSLWYTGELFF. The CDR3 coding sequence is TGTGCCAGCAGTCTCTGGTACACCGGGGAGCTGTTTTTT.

As concerns this clonotype: The CDR3 ends on some other residue instead of the conserved phenylalanine or tryptophan, so this is likely a read error. The chain links TRBV20-1 to TRBJ1-3; 10 bases align to TRBD1. The length of the CDR3 is 16 residues. Per germline, CDR1 DFQATT and CDR2 SNEGSKA (reference sequence). With V trimmed by 0 bases and J by 3 bases, 5 bases remained unmatched. CDR3 bases: TGCAGTGCTAGAGACCGACAGGGGGCTCGTGGAAACACCATATATCTT. Its translation is CSARDRQGARGNTIYL.

In the case of this clonotype: A much larger clone sits a single nucleotide away, making a read error possible. The chain joins TRBV3-1 to TRBJ1-2; D is undetermined. This CDR3 has 14 residues. Germline V lookup: CDR1 LGHDT, CDR2 YNNKEL (reference sequence). V lost 2 bases and J lost 4, with 11 bases in between. The CDR3 DNA reads as TGTGCCAGCAGCCAACCACCACTGAGCTATGGCTACACCTTC. The encoded protein is CASSQPPLSYGYTF. The full variable domain, completed using reference TRBV3-1 and TRBJ1-2, is DTAVSQTPKYLVTQMGNDKSIKCEQNLGHDTMYWYKQDSKKFLKIMFSYNNKELIINETVPNRFSPKSPDKAHLNLHINSLELGDSAVYFCASSQPPLSYGYTFGSGTRLTVV.

This clonotype has a handful of counts. The chain couples TRBV2 to TRBJ2-7; D unresolved. The V end was cut by 0 bases, the J end by 3 bases, with 9 bases between. Germline CDR1 SNHLY, CDR2 FYNNEI. The CDR3 has 14 residues. The CDR3 reads CASSEAGTNYEQYF. For the CDR3, the DNA is TGTGCCAGCAGTGAAGCGGGAACAAACTACGAGCAGTACTTC.

With regard to this clonotype: This may arise from a read error, as a much more abundant clone is one base away. The rearrangement uses TRBV19 and TRBJ1-3; the D is unclear. The CDR3 spans 14 residues. Germline V gives CDR1 LNHDA, CDR2 SQIVND (reference sequence). In DNA, the CDR3 is TGTGCCAGTAGCCCGGATGTCTCTGGAAGCACCATATATTTT. This gives the protein CASSPDVSGSTIYF.

In its sample, this clonotype was seen many times. The chain carries TRBV14 and TRBJ1-2, with D tentatively TRBD1 (5 bases). V was trimmed by 3 bases and J by 7 bases, leaving 12 bases between them. The CDR3 extends over 13 amino acids. Per germline, CDR1 SGHDN and CDR2 FVKESK. CDR3 in DNA: TGTGCCAGCAGCCACCGGCAGGGTGTTGGCTACACCTTC. Protein product: CASSHRQGVGYTF.

Many counts were recorded for this clonotype. V and J are TRBV7-3 and TRBJ2-3, with D possibly TRBD2 on 5 matching bases. V dropped 1 base and J dropped 3 bases, with 14 bases sitting between them. There are 16 residues in the CDR3. The V gene's germline CDR1 is SGHTA and CDR2 FQGTGA. The DNA of the CDR3 is TGTGCCAGCAGCTTAATGGGCGGGCTCGCTACAGATACGCAGTATTTT. Its translation is CASSLMGGLATDTQYF.

This clonotype occurred many times. The chain couples TRBV5-1 to TRBJ1-1; 7 bases are shared with TRBD1. The CDR3 has 15 amino acids. CDR1 is SGHRS, CDR2 YFSETQ, per germline. Germline trimming cut 4 bases from V and 6 bases from J; bases unmatched to any gene: 12. CDR3 bases: TGCGCCAGCAGCCCCGACCGCGGAGGACAGGCTGAAGCTTTCTTT. Translation: CASSPDRGGQAEAFF.

This clonotype was recorded a few times. This chain uses TRBV12-3 or TRBV12-4 with TRBJ2-3; maybe TRBD2 (6 bases). The CDR3 extends over 15 amino acids. V was clipped by 6 bases and J by 0 bases, with 13 bases between them. The CDR3 region is CASSSRRGSTDTQYF. The CDR3 bases are TGTGCCAGCAGCTCTCGCCGGGGGAGCACAGATACGCAGTATTTT.

In its sample, this clonotype was seen many times. The rearrangement links TRBV9 to TRBJ1-2; 9 bases are a match to TRBD1. The germline gives CDR1 SGDLS, CDR2 YYNGEE. V lost 4 bases and J lost 8; bases outside the gene matches: 9. This CDR3 spans 14 amino acids. The CDR3 reads CASSPMDRGGGYTF. In DNA, the CDR3 is TGTGCCAGCAGCCCCATGGACAGGGGCGGAGGCTACACCTTC.

This clonotype has a handful of counts. The chain joins TRBV11-2 to TRBJ2-6; a weak D match, TRBD2 (5 bases). The germline V and J ends were trimmed by 4 bases and 0 bases, with 19 bases remaining between them. Germline CDR1 SGHAT, CDR2 FQNNGV. This CDR3 contains 19 residues. Here the CDR3 DNA reads TGTGCCAGCAGCTCGCAAATCCGCGGAGGAACCTCTGGGGCCAACGTCCTGACTTTC. It translates to CASSSQIRGGTSGANVLTF.

This clonotype was counted ten times or more. The chain links TRBV7-6 to TRBJ1-5; D is uncertain. V was cut by 0 bases and J by 6 bases, with 6 bases left in between. Looked up from germline, CDR1 is SGHVS and CDR2 is FNYEAQ. The CDR3 consists of 13 residues. For the CDR3, the DNA is TGTGCCAGCAGCTTAGCAATCGGTCAGCCCCAGCATTTT. Its protein product is CASSLAIGQPQHF.